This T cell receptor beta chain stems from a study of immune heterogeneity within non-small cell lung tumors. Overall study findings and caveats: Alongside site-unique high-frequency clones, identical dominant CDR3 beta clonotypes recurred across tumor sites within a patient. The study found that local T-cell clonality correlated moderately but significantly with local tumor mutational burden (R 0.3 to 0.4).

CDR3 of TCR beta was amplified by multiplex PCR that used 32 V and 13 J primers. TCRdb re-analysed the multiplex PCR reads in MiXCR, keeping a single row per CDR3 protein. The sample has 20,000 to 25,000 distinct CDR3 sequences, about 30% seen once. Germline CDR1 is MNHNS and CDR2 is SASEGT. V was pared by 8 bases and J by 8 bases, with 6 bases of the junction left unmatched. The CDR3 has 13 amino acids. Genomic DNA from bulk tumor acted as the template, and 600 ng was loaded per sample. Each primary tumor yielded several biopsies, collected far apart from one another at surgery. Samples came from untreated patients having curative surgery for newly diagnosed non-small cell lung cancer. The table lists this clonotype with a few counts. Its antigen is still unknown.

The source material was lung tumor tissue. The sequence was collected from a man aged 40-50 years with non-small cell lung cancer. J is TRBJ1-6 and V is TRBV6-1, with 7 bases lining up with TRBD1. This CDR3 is CASHERGHSPLHF. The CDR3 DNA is TGTGCCAGCCACGAGAGGGGGCATTCACCCCTCCACTTT.